This T cell receptor beta chain was identified in a study of T cells in Graves' hyperthyroidism and ophthalmopathy. The CDR3 regions of TCR beta were amplified from RNA transcripts. A first-round RT-PCR of the TCR CDR3 used the HTBI primer set. Via MiXCR, TCRdb re-called the multiplex PCR reads, giving one row per CDR3 protein. In the table there are 650,000 to 800,000 distinct CDR3 sequences, just under 45% of which are singletons. Reasons for excluding patients were uncontrolled infection, other autoimmune disease, pregnancy or lactation. Clinical symptoms, serum thyroxine and TRAb, thyroid ultrasound and orbital computed tomography were used for the diagnoses. Study conclusions and caveats: Ophthalmopathy was identified by the model a median about 6 months ahead of onset. Blood also carried most thyroid clonotypes expanded above 0.001.

About this clonotype itself: The antigen is not known.

V dropped 11 bases and J dropped 2 bases, with 21 bases sitting between them. The germline V gene has CDR1 LNHDA and CDR2 SQIVND (reference sequence). The CDR3 covers 15 residues. The V gene is TRBV19, the J gene TRBJ1-2; D gene ambiguous. This sequence originates from an adult man with Graves' disease, either hyperthyroidism or ophthalmopathy (not recorded which). Source material: peripheral blood or thyroid tissue (not recorded which). The CDR3 sequence is CAWSVPGSTNYGYTF. Here the CDR3 DNA reads TGTGCCTGGAGTGTGCCCGGGAGCACGAACTATGGCTACACCTTC.